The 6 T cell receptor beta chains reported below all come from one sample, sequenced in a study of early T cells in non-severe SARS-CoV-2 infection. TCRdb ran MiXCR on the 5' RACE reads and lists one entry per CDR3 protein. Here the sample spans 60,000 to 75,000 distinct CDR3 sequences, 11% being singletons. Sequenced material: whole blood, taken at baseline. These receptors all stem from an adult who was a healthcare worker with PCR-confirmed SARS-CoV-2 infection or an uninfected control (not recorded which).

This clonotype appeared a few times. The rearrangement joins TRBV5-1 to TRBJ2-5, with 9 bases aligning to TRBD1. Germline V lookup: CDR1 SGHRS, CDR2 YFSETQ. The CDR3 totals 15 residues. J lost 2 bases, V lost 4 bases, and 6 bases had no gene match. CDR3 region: CASSRDRARQETQYF. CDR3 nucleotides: TGCGCCAGCAGCCGGGACAGGGCTCGTCAAGAGACCCAGTACTTC. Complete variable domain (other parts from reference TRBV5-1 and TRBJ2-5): KAGVTQTPRYLIKTRGQQVTLSCSPISGHRSVSWYQQTPGQGLQFLFEYFSETQRNKGNFPGRFSGRQFSNSRSEMNVSTLELGDSALYLCASSRDRARQETQYFGPGTRLLVL.

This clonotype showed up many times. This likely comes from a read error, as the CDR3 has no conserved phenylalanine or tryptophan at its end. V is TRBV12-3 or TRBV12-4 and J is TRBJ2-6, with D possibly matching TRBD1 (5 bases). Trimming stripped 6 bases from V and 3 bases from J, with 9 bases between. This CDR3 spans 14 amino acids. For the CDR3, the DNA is TGTGCCAGCAGCCCCGACAGTGGGGCCAACGTCCTGACTTTG. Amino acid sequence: CASSPDSGANVLTL.

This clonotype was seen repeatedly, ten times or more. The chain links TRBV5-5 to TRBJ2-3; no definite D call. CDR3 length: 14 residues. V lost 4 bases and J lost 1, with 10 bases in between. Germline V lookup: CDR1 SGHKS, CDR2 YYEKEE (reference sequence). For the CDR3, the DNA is TGTGCCAGCAGCGTGGTGGATCGCACAGATACGCAGTATTTT. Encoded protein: CASSVVDRTDTQYF.

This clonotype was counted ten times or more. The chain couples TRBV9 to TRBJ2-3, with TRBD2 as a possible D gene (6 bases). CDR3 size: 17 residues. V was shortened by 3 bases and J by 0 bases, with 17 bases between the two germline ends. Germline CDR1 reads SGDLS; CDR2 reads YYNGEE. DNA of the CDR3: TGTGCCAGCAGCGCCGACCAGCGGGCCTCTAGCACAGATACGCAGTATTTT. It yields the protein CASSADQRASSTDTQYF.

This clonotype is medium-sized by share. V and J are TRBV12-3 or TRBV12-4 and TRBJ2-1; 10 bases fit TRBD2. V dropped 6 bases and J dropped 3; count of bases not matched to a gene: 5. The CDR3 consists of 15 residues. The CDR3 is CASRLASGSYNEQFF. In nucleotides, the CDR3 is TGTGCCAGCAGGCTGGCTAGCGGGAGCTACAATGAGCAGTTCTTC.

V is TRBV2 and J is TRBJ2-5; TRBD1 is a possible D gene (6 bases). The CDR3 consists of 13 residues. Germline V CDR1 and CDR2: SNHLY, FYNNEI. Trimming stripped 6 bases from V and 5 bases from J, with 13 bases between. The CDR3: CASRDSRGETQYF. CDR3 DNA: TGTGCCAGCAGGGACTCGAGGGGGGAGACCCAGTACTTC.